These T cell receptor beta chains were read from a single sample in a study of blood T cell repertoires in COVID-19. Generated by immunoSEQ multiplex PCR, the TCRdb table keeps only in-frame clones and is missing some. The table shows 250,000 to 350,000 clones, with roughly 90% occurring only once. The sample comprised PBMCs or T cells enriched from blood (not recorded which). Receptors originate from a woman between 50 and 59 years old who had been exposed to COVID-19. The CDR3 runs from the conserved cysteine through the conserved F or W. The D gene is left open where the match is weak. Expanded clones get a size class; other rows say once, few or many, or leave the size out.

>TRBJ2-1|17|TRBD2|TRBV28|NA
TGTGCCAGCAGTAGCGGGGGCTTAACTTTACACTACAATGAGCAGTTCTTC
CASSSGGLTLHYNEQFF
>TRBJ2-7|18|TRBD2|TRBV2|NA
TGTGCCAGCAGCACACCTCGTCAACTAGCGGGGGAGTCCTACGAGCAGTACTTC
CASSTPRQLAGESYEQYF
>TRBJ2-3|15|TRBD1|TRBV2|NA
TGTGCCAGCAGCCCAGGGGGGACAGGGACAGATACGCAGTATTTT
CASSPGGTGTDTQYF
>TRBJ1-6|15|TRBD1|TRBV4-1|NA
TGCGCCAGCAGCCCCTACCAGGGGGGAAATTCACCCCTCCACTTT
CASSPYQGGNSPLHF
>TRBJ1-1|15|TRBD1|TRBV18|NA
TGTGCCAGCTCACCACAGGACAGGCTGGGGACTGAAGCTTTCTTT
CASSPQDRLGTEAFF
>TRBJ2-7|15|NA|TRBV19|NA
TGTGCCAGTAGTGCAAGCCAAGACAGGCCTTACGAGCAGTACTTC
CASSASQDRPYEQYF
>TRBJ2-3|14|NA|TRBV19|NA
TGTGCCAGTAGTGTGGACAGTACTACAGATACGCAGTATTTT
CASSVDSTTDTQYF
>TRBJ2-1|16|NA|TRBV19|NA
TGTGCCAGTAGTATAGGAAGGGCGGGGAACTACAATGAGCAGTTCTTC
CASSIGRAGNYNEQFF
>TRBJ2-3|15|NA|TRBV3-1/TRBV3-2|NA
TGTGCCAGCAGCGCCCGTCTAGTTCCCACAGATACGCAGTATTTT
CASSARLVPTDTQYF
>TRBJ1-5|15|NA|TRBV6-9|NA
TGTGCCAGCAGCTTTCCCTCAGGGAGCAATCAGCCCCAGCATTTT
CASSFPSGSNQPQHF
>TRBJ1-5|15|TRBD1|TRBV19|NA
TGTGCCAGTAGTATAGGGACAGGTCGTGAACAGCCCCAGCATTTT
CASSIGTGREQPQHF
>TRBJ1-5|15|NA|TRBV18|NA
TGTGCCAGCTCACCACAGGGAGGGAGCAATCAGCCCCAGCATTTT
CASSPQGGSNQPQHF
>TRBJ1-3|15|NA|TRBV5-4|NA
TGTGCCAGCAGCTTGTTCGGTAACTCTGGAAACACCATATATTTT
CASSLFGNSGNTIYF
>TRBJ1-4|15|TRBD1|TRBV7-2|NA
TGTGCCAGCAGCTTATATCAGGGGGCCGGTGAAAAACTGTTTTTT
CASSLYQGAGEKLFF
>TRBJ2-6|16|NA|TRBV6-2/TRBV6-3|NA
TGTGCCAGCAGTTACTTTGGGGGGTCTGGGGCCAACGTCCTGACTTTC
CASSYFGGSGANVLTF
>TRBJ1-5|11|NA|TRBV20-1|NA
TGCAGTGCCCAACACCATCAGCCCCAGCATTTT
CSAQHHQPQHF
>TRBJ2-7|14|TRBD1|TRBV28|NA
TGTGCCAGCAGTTTACCGGGACAGGGTCCCGAGCAGTACTTC
CASSLPGQGPEQYF
>TRBJ2-7|15|TRBD2|TRBV5-1|NA
TGCGCCAGCAGCGCCACTAGCGGGGTGAACTACGAGCAGTACTTC
CASSATSGVNYEQYF
>TRBJ1-1|16|TRBD1|TRBV3-1/TRBV3-2|NA
TGTGCCAGCAGCCGGACAGGGGGCGAACTGAACACTGAAGCTTTCTTT
CASSRTGGELNTEAFF
>TRBJ1-5|17|NA|TRBV25-1|NA
TGTGCCAGCAGTCCTCAGGGGTTAGTAGGGAGCAATCAGCCCCAGCATTTT
CASSPQGLVGSNQPQHF
>TRBJ2-7|14|NA|TRBV5-1|few
TGCGCCAGCAGCTCGGAACCGGGGATCTACGAGCAGTACTTC
CASSSEPGIYEQYF
>TRBJ2-3|16|NA|TRBV5-4|NA
TGTGCCAGCAGCGGAAACACAGGAGTCCCGTCAGATACGCAGTATTTT
CASSGNTGVPSDTQYF
>TRBJ2-4|17|NA|TRBV21-1|NA
TGTGCCAGCAGCTTGCCCGAACCGGGACTAGTAGATAGGGGTCGGTACTTC
CASSLPEPGLVDRGRYF
>TRBJ2-7|13|NA|TRBV3-1/TRBV3-2|NA
TGTGCCAGCAGCCAATATGCGGGGAACGAGCAGTACTTC
CASSQYAGNEQYF
>TRBJ2-5|14|NA|TRBV4-1|NA
TGCGCCAGCAGCCTAGGCTCGGAAGAAGGGGCCCAGTACTTC
CASSLGSEEGAQYF
>TRBJ1-1|14|NA|TRBV6-5|NA
TGTGCCAGCAGTTACGGCACTACCAACACTGAAGCTTTCTTT
CASSYGTTNTEAFF
>TRBJ1-2|13|NA|TRBV3-1/TRBV3-2|once
TGTGCCAGCAGCCAAGATATTCTCTATGGCTACACCTTC
CASSQDILYGYTF
>TRBJ2-5|16|TRBD1|TRBV5-1|NA
TGCGCCAGCAGCTTGGCTGGACAGGGGTCTGAGGAGACCCAGTACTTC
CASSLAGQGSEETQYF
>TRBJ2-7|15|TRBD1|TRBV18|NA
TGTGCCAGCTCACCACCGGGACAGAGATTCTACGAGCAGTACTTC
CASSPPGQRFYEQYF
>TRBJ1-1|15|TRBD1|TRBV27|once
TGTGCCAGCAGTATGTCACAGGGGGTGGGCCGGGAAGCTTTCTTT
CASSMSQGVGREAFF
>TRBJ2-5|13|NA|TRBV30|NA
TGTGCCTGGAGTGTAGGAGGGTTGGAGACCCAGTACTTC
CAWSVGGLETQYF
>TRBJ1-4|16|NA|TRBV19|NA
TGTGCCAGTAGTCCACTACTACAGGGACCTAATGAAAAACTGTTTTTT
CASSPLLQGPNEKLFF
>TRBJ2-5|14|NA|TRBV27|NA
TGTGCCAGCAGTTTACTAGGGCAGGGAGAGACCCAGTACTTC
CASSLLGQGETQYF
>TRBJ2-2|15|NA|TRBV6-5|NA
TGTGCCAGCAGTTATGGCCCCTTGAACACCGGGGAGCTGTTTTTT
CASSYGPLNTGELFF
>TRBJ1-5|13|TRBD1|TRBV6-9|NA
TGTGCCCTAAGGGACAGGGCCAATCAGCCCCAGCATTTT
CALRDRANQPQHF
>TRBJ1-4|16|NA|TRBV5-6|NA
TGTGCCAGCAGCTTTGCTGGGGGGACAACTAATGAAAAACTGTTTTTT
CASSFAGGTTNEKLFF
>TRBJ2-3|17|NA|TRBV11-2|NA
TGTGCCAGCAGCCTAGCCGACCTACAGGAAAGCACAGATACGCAGTATTTT
CASSLADLQESTDTQYF
>TRBJ2-6|15|NA|TRBV3-1/TRBV3-2|NA
TGTGCCAGCAGCCCCTCCGGGGTTGGGGCCAACGTCCTGACTTTC
CASSPSGVGANVLTF
>TRBJ2-5|18|TRBD1|TRBV4-1|NA
TGCGCCAGCAGCCAAGTGGATGGACAGGGGGTAATCGAAGAGACCCAGTACTTC
CASSQVDGQGVIEETQYF
>TRBJ1-1|14|NA|TRBV25-1|NA
TGTGCCAGCAGAGCACCAGGGAGGGGCACTGAAGCTTTCTTT
CASRAPGRGTEAFF